Each of the 29 T cell receptor beta chains below was sequenced from the same sample in a study of blood T cell repertoires in COVID-19. TCRdb's copy holds only in-frame clones and misses some; the assay was immunoSEQ multiplex PCR. The sample carries around 200,000 clones, approximately 85% recorded once. Sample: peripheral blood. The source is a human donor with active or convalescent COVID-19. The donor label of this sample is uncertain.

The chain carries TRBV19 and TRBJ1-1; no firm D call. Trimming took 8 bases from V and 2 from J, leaving 15 bases between them. The CDR3 contains 14 residues. Germline-derived CDR1 and CDR2 are LNHDA and SQIVND (reference sequence). CDR3 coding DNA: TGTGCCAGTGAATCCGGGAGCTTCAACACTGAAGCTTTCTTT. Translation: CASESGSFNTEAFF.

The sample holds a few counts of this clone. V usage is TRBV24-1 and J usage is TRBJ2-2; 9 bases map to TRBD2. In germline, CDR1 is KGHDR, CDR2 SFDVKD. CDR3 length: 16 residues. Here the CDR3 reads CATSGDRRLNTGELFF. CDR3 bases: TGTGCGACTAGCGGAGATAGGAGGCTGAACACCGGGGAGCTGTTTTTT.

This clone has only a few counts. CDR3 nucleotides: TGTGCCAGCAGCCCAAGTGGACAGTGGAATGAAAAACTGTTTTTT. It yields the protein CASSPSGQWNEKLFF. The chain couples TRBV4-2 to TRBJ1-4; tentative D call: TRBD1 (6 bases). The CDR3 is 15 residues long. V dropped 4 bases and J dropped 5 bases, with 14 bases sitting between them. The germline CDR1 and CDR2 sequences are LGHNA and YNFKEQ.

This chain joins TRBV4-3 and TRBJ2-1; weak D call: TRBD1 (7 bases). Germline loops: CDR1 LGHNA, CDR2 YSLEER. Trimming removed 1 base at V and 8 bases at J, with 21 bases between. The CDR3 runs to 17 residues. The CDR3 DNA sequence: TGCGCCAGCAGCCAAGCATTTCCAGGGGGGCTTGTCGATGAGCAGTTCTTC. This translates into CASSQAFPGGLVDEQFF.

V is TRBV3-1 (or the pseudogene TRBV3-2) and J is TRBJ2-5, with a weak D call TRBD1 (5 bases). The length of the CDR3 is 14 residues. Germline V lookup: CDR1 LGHDT, CDR2 YNNKEL (reference sequence). The V gene lost 0 bases and the J gene lost 5 bases, with 10 bases spanning the gap. The CDR3 DNA reads as TGTGCCAGCAGCCAAGACCCCCCAGGGGAGACCCAGTACTTC. Protein product: CASSQDPPGETQYF.

The rearrangement joins TRBV30 to TRBJ1-6; D not certain. Trimming pared 2 bases from V and 0 bases from J, leaving 11 bases between. The length of the CDR3 is 16 residues. Germline CDR1 GTSNPN, CDR2 SVGIG (reference sequence). CDR3 in amino acids: CAWSYGNPSYNSPLHF. CDR3 nucleotides: TGTGCCTGGAGTTACGGGAACCCCTCCTATAATTCACCCCTCCACTTT.

Note on this clone: At one of its ends the junction is not consistent with the germline gene, which may arise from a read error. This chain connects TRBV7-9 to TRBJ2-1; D is possibly TRBD1 (6 bases). From germline, CDR1 is SEHNR and CDR2 FQNEAQ (reference sequence). The CDR3 covers 14 residues. CDR3 in amino acids: CASSLGQTRNEQFF. The DNA for the CDR3 is TGTGCCAGCAGTTTAGGACAGACACGCAATGAGCAGTTCTTC. Full variable domain (rest looked up from reference TRBV7-9 and TRBJ2-1): DTGVSQNPRHKITKRGQNVTFRCDPISEHNRLYWYRQTLGQGPEFLTYFQNEAQLEKSRLLSDRFSAERPKGSFSTLEIQRTEQGDSAMYLCASSLGQTRNEQFFGPGTRLTVL.

V gene TRBV5-4 combines with J gene TRBJ2-7, with D maybe TRBD1 (6 bases). Germline V gene data show CDR1 as SGHNT and CDR2 as YYREEE (reference sequence). The CDR3 totals 15 residues. Trimming cost V 4 bases and J 2 bases, with 16 bases left between them. The CDR3 DNA follows: TGTGCCAGCAGCACCCTGACAGGCCAGGCCTACGAGCAGTACTTC. Amino acid sequence: CASSTLTGQAYEQYF.

This sequence joins TRBV5-1 and TRBJ2-2; D is possibly TRBD2 (5 bases). V was shortened by 0 bases and J by 5 bases, with 11 bases between the two germline ends. The CDR3 runs 15 residues. CDR1 is SGHRS, CDR2 YFSETQ, per germline. CDR3 region: CASSLAEGWTGELFF. In DNA form, the CDR3 reads TGCGCCAGCAGCTTGGCCGAGGGATGGACCGGGGAGCTGTTTTTT.

The gene calls are TRBV29-1 and TRBJ2-7, with D possibly being TRBD1 (5 bases). This CDR3 comprises 14 residues. Germline assignment: CDR1 SQVTM and CDR2 ANQGSEA. V lost 5 bases to trimming and J lost 5 bases, with 19 bases between them. CDR3 residues: CSVSQGIQVHEQYF. The CDR3 bases are TGCAGCGTTTCCCAGGGAATCCAGGTGCACGAGCAGTACTTC.

CDR3 sequence reads: CASSLQGQGYSPLHF. CDR3 DNA: TGTGCCAGCAGCTTACAGGGACAGGGTTATTCACCCCTCCACTTT. The J gene is TRBJ1-6, the V gene TRBV13; 9 bases are shared with TRBD1. Losses at the gene ends were 2 bases for V and 8 bases for J; bases not matched to a gene: 4. Germline CDR1 is PRHDT and CDR2 is FYEKMQ (reference sequence). The CDR3 contains 15 residues. The full variable domain, rest sourced from reference TRBV13 and TRBJ1-6, is AAGVIQSPRHLIKEKRETATLKCYPIPRHDTVYWYQQGPGQDPQFLISFYEKMQSDKGSIPDRFSAQQFSDYHSELNMSSLELGDSALYFCASSLQGQGYSPLHFGNGTRLTVT.

The chain joins TRBV5-1 to TRBJ2-7; D possibly corresponds to TRBD1 (5 bases). The CDR3 totals 16 residues. V lost 0 bases and J 0 bases, leaving 13 bases between the germline ends. CDR1 SGHRS and CDR2 YFSETQ come from the germline V gene. CDR3 sequence reads: CASSLEVGATSYEQYF. The CDR3 DNA sequence: TGCGCCAGCAGCTTGGAGGTAGGGGCTACCTCCTACGAGCAGTACTTC. Full variable domain (missing parts from reference TRBV5-1 and TRBJ2-7): KAGVTQTPRYLIKTRGQQVTLSCSPISGHRSVSWYQQTPGQGLQFLFEYFSETQRNKGNFPGRFSGRQFSNSRSEMNVSTLELGDSALYLCASSLEVGATSYEQYFGPGTRLTVT.

The chain has TRBV4-1 and TRBJ2-5; a weak D match, TRBD2 (6 bases). V lost 4 bases to trimming and J lost 0 bases, with 12 bases between them. This CDR3 is built from 15 residues. From germline, CDR1 is MGHRA and CDR2 YSYEKL. For the CDR3, the DNA is TGCGCCAGCAGCCTGGGGACTGCCGACCAAGAGACCCAGTACTTC. Translated: CASSLGTADQETQYF.

The rearrangement joins TRBV5-1 to TRBJ2-1; 13 bases fit TRBD2. V lost 3 bases to trimming and J lost 11 bases; unmatched junction nucleotides: 11. Germline CDR1 SGHRS, CDR2 YFSETQ. The length of the CDR3 is 16 residues. The CDR3 DNA is TGCGCCAGCAGCTCAGCCACCGGGACTAGCGGGACCCAGCAGTTCTTC. This codes for CASSSATGTSGTQQFF.

This chain uses TRBV7-6 with TRBJ1-3; TRBD1 agrees at 8 bases. V lost 1 base, J lost 4 bases, and 6 bases stayed unmatched. Germline CDR1 reads SGHVS; CDR2 reads FNYEAQ. There are 16 residues in the CDR3. In DNA, the CDR3 is TGTGCCAGCAGCTTAGAAGGACAGGGTAGAGGAAACACCATATATTTT. Translation gives CASSLEGQGRGNTIYF. The complete variable domain, with remaining parts taken from reference TRBV7-6 and TRBJ1-3, reads GAGVSQSPRYKVTKRGQDVALRCDPISGHVSLYWYRQALGQGPEFLTYFNYEAQQDKSGLPNDRFSAERPEGSISTLTIQRTEQRDSAMYRCASSLEGQGRGNTIYFGEGSWLTVV.

This clone was observed once. This chain joins TRBV29-1 and TRBJ2-7; 7 bases fit TRBD1. The CDR3 runs 14 residues. V lost 6 bases to trimming and J lost 4 bases; unmatched junction nucleotides: 12. Looked up from germline, CDR1 is SQVTM and CDR2 is ANQGSEA. The CDR3 region has the DNA TGCAGCGTCTGTGGTTCGGGACAGCATTACGAGCAGTACTTC. It encodes CSVCGSGQHYEQYF.

The chain employs TRBV10-3 and TRBJ2-5; 7 bases agree with TRBD2. Looked up from germline, CDR1 is ENHRY and CDR2 is SYGVKD. V lost 0 bases to trimming and J lost 7 bases; unmatched junction nucleotides: 8. The CDR3 is 15 amino acids. CDR3 amino acids: CAISESGGSGGTQYF. The CDR3, as DNA: TGTGCCATCAGTGAGTCCGGCGGGTCGGGAGGGACCCAGTACTTC.

The rearrangement links TRBV12-3 or TRBV12-4 to TRBJ1-2, with 7 bases fitting TRBD1. The V gene end was trimmed by 5 bases and the J gene end by 8 bases; junction bases not matched to a gene: 5. CDR3 length: 12 residues. The CDR3 sequence is CASSADRAGYTF. CDR3 nucleotide sequence: TGTGCCAGCAGTGCAGACAGGGCAGGCTACACCTTC.

CDR3 loop: CASSQEGGRTEAFF. For the CDR3, the DNA is TGTGCCAGCAGCCAAGAGGGCGGGCGGACTGAAGCTTTCTTT. The chain carries TRBV3-1 (or the pseudogene TRBV3-2) and TRBJ1-1; D call uncertain. Trimming shortened V by 0 bases and J by 5 bases, and 10 bases separated the two germline ends. Germline CDR1 is LGHDT and CDR2 is YNNKEL (reference sequence). CDR3 size: 14 residues.

J is TRBJ2-5 and V is TRBV5-6; 7 positions match TRBD1. With 4 bases clipped from V and 5 bases from J, the junction kept 5 bases outside the gene matches. Germline values: CDR1 SGHDT, CDR2 YYEEEE. The CDR3 spans 13 residues. As DNA, the CDR3 is TGTGCCAGCAGCCAGACAGGGTACGAGACCCAGTACTTC. Its translation: CASSQTGYETQYF.

V usage is TRBV7-9 and J usage is TRBJ2-6; 11 bases agree with TRBD1. Germline V gives CDR1 SEHNR, CDR2 FQNEAQ (reference sequence). This CDR3 has 19 residues. After removal of 2 bases from V and 2 bases from J, the junction contained 8 bases not matched to a gene. The CDR3 nucleotides are TGTGCCAGCAGCTTACCTTCCAGGACAGGGGGCACTGGGGCCAACGTCCTGACTTTC. It encodes CASSLPSRTGGTGANVLTF.

This chain connects TRBV6-6 to TRBJ1-1; 11 bases are shared with TRBD1. Germline trimming cut 4 bases from V and 8 bases from J; bases unmatched to any gene: 6. The length of the CDR3 is 14 residues. The germline CDR1 and CDR2 sequences are MNHNY and SVGAGI (reference sequence). This chain's CDR3 is CASSSRTGGEEAFF. The CDR3, as DNA: TGTGCCAGCAGTTCCCGGACAGGGGGCGAGGAAGCTTTCTTT.

The chain carries TRBV19 and TRBJ1-5, with D possibly TRBD1 on 5 matching bases. The CDR3 totals 15 residues. Per the germline V gene, CDR1 is LNHDA and CDR2 is SQIVND (reference sequence). V lost 4 bases, J lost 8 bases, and 18 bases lay in between. The CDR3 loop is CASSTRGGTVEPQHF. The CDR3 DNA follows: TGTGCCAGTAGTACGCGGGGGGGGACGGTCGAGCCCCAGCATTTT. Filled out from reference TRBV19 and TRBJ1-5, the complete variable domain reads DGGITQSPKYLFRKEGQNVTLSCEQNLNHDAMYWYRQDPGQGLRLIYYSQIVNDFQKGDIAEGYSVSREKKESFPLTVTSAQKNPTAFYLCASSTRGGTVEPQHFGDGTRLSIL.

CDR3 sequence (DNA): TGTGCCAGCAGCCAAGATCCTGTAGCGGGGGGCGGGTACACCGGGGAGCTGTTTTTT. Its protein is CASSQDPVAGGGYTGELFF. The chain employs TRBV3-1 (or the pseudogene TRBV3-2) and TRBJ2-2; TRBD2 agrees at 10 bases. This CDR3 has 19 residues. Trimming at V came to 0 bases and at J to 3 bases, leaving 10 bases not matched to a gene. From germline, CDR1 is LGHDT and CDR2 YNNKEL (reference sequence).

The chain is built from TRBV4-2 and TRBJ1-5; 7 bases are a match to TRBD1. V lost 0 bases, J lost 9 bases, and 8 bases stayed unmatched. The germline CDR1 and CDR2 sequences are LGHNA and YNFKEQ. The CDR3 is 15 amino acids. CDR3 DNA sequence: TGTGCCAGCAGCCAAGACGAGCAGGGGGGAGTGCCCCAGCATTTT. Protein sequence: CASSQDEQGGVPQHF.

The genes are TRBV5-1 and TRBJ2-7; weak D call: TRBD1 (6 bases). The CDR3 is 13 amino acids. Trimming cost V 6 bases and J 2 bases, with 12 bases left between them. Germline V gene data show CDR1 as SGHRS and CDR2 as YFSETQ. Here the CDR3 reads CASTPQGTYEQYF. DNA of the CDR3: TGCGCCAGCACCCCACAGGGTACCTACGAGCAGTACTTC.

There are a few counts of this clone. V is TRBV2 and J is TRBJ2-5, with D possibly matching TRBD1 (5 bases). Germline CDR1 is SNHLY and CDR2 is FYNNEI. The CDR3 has 14 amino acids. V lost 6 bases, J lost 4 bases, and 15 bases lay in between. CDR3 coding DNA: TGTGCCAGCAGGGACGTTAAGGGGCGAGAGACCCAGTACTTC. This encodes CASRDVKGRETQYF.

The chain carries TRBV7-2 and TRBJ2-3, with TRBD2 matching over 7 bases. Germline loops: CDR1 SGHTA, CDR2 FQGNSA. The V segment lost 0 bases and the J segment 4 bases; nucleotides outside the gene matches: 7. There are 16 residues in the CDR3. The CDR3 DNA is TGTGCCAGCAGCTTAGCGAGCGGGGTCCCTCCAGATACGCAGTATTTT. Residues: CASSLASGVPPDTQYF.

About this clone: The sample carries other DNA sequences with the same CDR3. The chain is built from TRBV3-1 (or the pseudogene TRBV3-2) and TRBJ1-5; D is unclear. V gave up 4 bases and J gave up 0 bases, with 4 bases separating them. The germline CDR1 and CDR2 sequences are LGHDT and YNNKEL (reference sequence). This CDR3 contains 13 residues. CDR3 in amino acids: CASSPSSNQPQHF. The CDR3 DNA is TGTGCCAGCAGCCCCTCTAGCAATCAGCCCCAGCATTTT.